The 2 T cell receptor beta chains below come from one sample, sequenced in a study of T-cell reconstitution after alpha-beta-depleted transplantation in children. A TCRbeta library incorporating unique molecular identifiers was prepared. Each CDR3 protein gets one entry after TCRdb re-called the PCR reads with MiXCR. This table has approximately 79,000 distinct CDR3 sequences, approximately 18% appearing once. The specimen comprised PBMCs, mostly from graft donor cells, sampled 360 days after TCRalphabeta/CD19-depleted stem cell transplant. The receptors originated from a male patient aged 2 to 9 who had a stem cell transplant for acute lymphoblastic leukemia, so the T cells may come from the graft donor.

This clonotype was recorded many times. The V call is TRBV11-1, the J call TRBJ2-4; 12 bases are shared with TRBD1. The CDR3 has 19 amino acids. Germline trimming cut 7 bases from V and 1 base from J; bases unmatched to any gene: 14. Germline CDR1 reads SGHAT; CDR2 reads FQDESV (reference sequence). The CDR3 loop is CASIPGDRGPSGAKNIQYF. The DNA for the CDR3 is TGTGCCAGCATCCCGGGGGACAGGGGGCCTAGTGGGGCCAAAAACATTCAGTACTTC.

This clonotype was seen at least ten times. V usage is TRBV12-3 or TRBV12-4 and J usage is TRBJ2-1, with 11 bases lining up with TRBD2. Trimming took 3 bases from V and 1 from J; bases not matched to a gene: 2. The CDR3 runs 16 residues. In nucleotides, the CDR3 is TGTGCCAGCAGTTTCAGACTAGCGGGGTCCTACAATGAGCAGTTCTTC. Its translation is CASSFRLAGSYNEQFF.